This TCR beta chain was captured by sequencing in a study of blood T cell repertoires in COVID-19. Study-wide background: Both acute and convalescent COVID-19 samples were obtained from the United States, Italy and Spain. The cDNA or gDNA used as material had been derived from T cells, B-cell-depleted T cells, or PBMCs.

The germline V and J ends were trimmed by 5 bases and 1 base, with 18 bases remaining between them. CDR1 LNHDA and CDR2 SQIVND come from the germline V gene (reference sequence). This CDR3 comprises 17 residues. Methods used by the authors: Nucleated cell number was recorded as an estimate derived from reference gene primer amplification. The method was immunoSEQ multiplex PCR; TCRdb's version includes in-frame clones alone and lacks a portion of them. V, J and clone size are taken as reported in that table, and D and trimming were inferred from the DNA itself. Among roughly 140,000 clones listed, approximately 92% were seen once.

This sequence joins TRBV19 and TRBJ2-4; TRBD2 might be the D (6 bases). This TCR derives from a woman in her sixties with active COVID-19. Sequenced: peripheral blood. The chain's CDR3 is CASSSPGGGMAKNIQYF. In DNA form, the CDR3 reads TGTGCCAGTAGTTCGCCAGGTGGCGGGATGGCCAAAAACATTCAGTACTTC.